A single sample gave rise to the 14 T cell receptor beta chains below, sequenced in a study of ipilimumab plus nivolumab after autologous stem cell transplantation. Sequencing used immunoSEQ multiplex PCR; TCRdb keeps in-frame clones, though not all of them. The profile shows some 6,200 clones, 80% to 90% of them singletons. The specimen comprised PBMCs, sampled in a trial of ipilimumab plus nivolumab as post-transplant consolidation. The receptors originated from a female donor with multiple myeloma.

This chain uses TRBV11-2 with TRBJ2-6; TRBD1 matches 7 bases. The V segment lost 8 bases and the J segment 1 base; nucleotides outside the gene matches: 8. Germline loops: CDR1 SGHAT, CDR2 FQNNGV. CDR3 length: 16 residues. CDR3 nucleotide sequence: TGTGCCAGCCCGGGACAGCCGTATTCTGGGGCCAACGTCCTGACTTTC. It yields the protein CASPGQPYSGANVLTF.

This chain connects TRBV2 to TRBJ2-2; TRBD2 matches at 12 bases. The CDR3 length is 18 residues. Looked up from germline, CDR1 is SNHLY and CDR2 is FYNNEI. The ends lost 5 bases at V and 3 bases at J; junction bases unmatched: 10. The CDR3 DNA reads TGTGCCAGCAGTAGAACGCCTAGCGGGAGGGCCTACACCGGGGAGCTGTTTTTT. This sequence encodes CASSRTPSGRAYTGELFF.

This chain links TRBV7-2 with TRBJ1-2, with D possibly TRBD1 on 6 matching bases. CDR1 and CDR2 from the germline V gene are SGHTA and FQGNSA. The CDR3 is 13 residues long. V dropped 4 bases and J dropped 8 bases, with 14 bases sitting between them. CDR3 amino acids: CASSSTGSWGYTF. CDR3 DNA sequence: TGTGCCAGCAGCTCCACAGGGTCTTGGGGCTACACCTTC.

This clone has only one observation. This chain connects TRBV7-9 to TRBJ2-7; 10 bases map to TRBD2. Per germline, CDR1 SEHNR and CDR2 FQNEAQ (reference sequence). V was pared by 4 bases and J by 0 bases, with 15 bases of the junction left unmatched. This CDR3 comprises 19 residues. CDR3 coding DNA: TGTGCCAGCAGCTCTTATGGTAGCGGGAGGTGGGGGCTCTCCTACGAGCAGTACTTC. As protein: CASSSYGSGRWGLSYEQYF.

The V gene is TRBV7-9, the J gene TRBJ1-2; D is uncertain. This CDR3 has 13 amino acids. The germline CDR1 and CDR2 sequences are SEHNR and FQNEAQ (reference sequence). The V end lost 5 bases, the J end lost 4 bases, and 11 bases lay between the germline ends. CDR3 protein: CASSPAWAYGYTF. Written as DNA, the CDR3 is TGTGCCAGCAGCCCTGCGTGGGCCTATGGCTACACCTTC.

This chain connects TRBV2 to TRBJ1-1; D not resolved. Trimming removed 4 bases from V and 4 bases from J, with 7 bases in between. This CDR3 is 12 amino acids long. Germline assignment: CDR1 SNHLY and CDR2 FYNNEI. The CDR3 bases are TGTGCCAGCAGTGTGAGGACCACTGAAGCTTTCTTT. Translated: CASSVRTTEAFF.

V and J are TRBV11-2 and TRBJ2-1; D not resolved. Trimming left V 1 base short and J 0 bases short, with 7 bases between. The CDR3 sequence is 15 residues long. Germline V gene sequence: CDR1 SGHAT, CDR2 FQNNGV. In DNA form, the CDR3 reads TGTGCCAGCAGCTTAGTATCCAGCTCCTACAATGAGCAGTTCTTC. Its translation is CASSLVSSSYNEQFF.

The V gene is TRBV28, the J gene TRBJ1-2, with no clear D. Germline V gene sequence: CDR1 MDHEN, CDR2 SYDVKM. V lost 3 bases, J lost 8 bases, and 13 bases lay in between. The CDR3 is 13 amino acids. For the CDR3, the DNA is TGTGCCAGCAGTTTGGACTCTCACGTAGGCTACACCTTC. It specifies CASSLDSHVGYTF.

The chain joins TRBV7-3 to TRBJ1-1; D is undetermined. The CDR3 spans 13 residues. Germline CDR1 reads SGHTA; CDR2 reads FQGTGA. V lost 2 bases and J 4 bases, leaving 8 bases between the germline ends. DNA for the CDR3: TGTGCCAGCAGCTTAGGCCTAGGCACTGAAGCTTTCTTT. Its translation is CASSLGLGTEAFF.

The chain carries TRBV28 and TRBJ1-2; D is undetermined. V lost 1 base and J 4 bases, leaving 13 bases between the germline ends. This CDR3 has 15 residues. Per the germline V gene, CDR1 is MDHEN and CDR2 is SYDVKM. The CDR3 spells CASSLYTYSGYGYTF. The CDR3 DNA is TGTGCCAGCAGTTTATATACGTACTCGGGCTATGGCTACACCTTC.

CDR3 coding DNA: TGTGCCAGCGCCTCTTTGGGGGGAGGACAGCCCCAGCATTTT. Its protein product is CASASLGGGQPQHF. The chain is built from TRBV28 and TRBJ1-5; TRBD1 is a possible D gene (5 bases). The CDR3 extends over 14 amino acids. CDR1 is MDHEN, CDR2 SYDVKM, per germline. V was trimmed by 8 bases and J by 7 bases, leaving 18 bases between them.

This rearrangement joins TRBV7-9 to TRBJ2-5, with D possibly matching TRBD1 (6 bases). The germline V gene has CDR1 SEHNR and CDR2 FQNEAQ (reference sequence). This CDR3 has 14 amino acids. Trimming cost V 3 bases and J 4 bases, with 12 bases left between them. The CDR3 DNA sequence: TGTGCCAGCAGCTTGGGGACACTAATAGAGACCCAGTACTTC. This translates into CASSLGTLIETQYF.

This sequence joins TRBV5-1 and TRBJ1-2, with 7 nucleotides matching TRBD1. CDR1 and CDR2 from the germline V gene are SGHRS and YFSETQ. With V trimmed by 1 base and J by 0 bases, 3 bases remained unmatched. There are 15 residues in the CDR3. The CDR3 region is CASSLSGGANYGYTF. The DNA for the CDR3 is TGCGCCAGCAGCTTGTCAGGGGGAGCTAACTATGGCTACACCTTC.

J is TRBJ2-2 and V is TRBV5-1, with 8 bases matching TRBD2. Germline loops: CDR1 SGHRS, CDR2 YFSETQ. This CDR3 contains 18 residues. V lost 1 base, J lost 5 bases, and 13 bases stayed unmatched. The CDR3 spells CASSLTSGTRFGTGELFF. Here the CDR3 DNA reads TGCGCCAGCAGCTTGACTTCCGGGACTAGGTTCGGGACCGGGGAGCTGTTTTTT.